These T cell receptor beta chains were read from a single sample in a study of T cells in Graves' hyperthyroidism and ophthalmopathy. TCRdb reprocessed the multiplex PCR reads with MiXCR, giving one entry per CDR3 protein. The sample lists approximately 510,000 distinct CDR3 sequences; around 21% were seen once. The specimen was blood. The receptors here all came from a man younger than 30 with Graves' hyperthyroidism. The CDR3 runs from the conserved cysteine through the conserved F or W. Each record gives: J gene, V gene, clone size, D gene, CDR3 DNA, CDR3 protein. The D gene is left open where the match is weak. Clone size is stated in some rows and not others, as once, few, many or a class when expanded.

TRBJ2-7 TRBV12-3/TRBV12-4 many TRBD1 TGTGCCAGCAGTTTAGGCAGGGGGGAGCAGTACTTC CASSLGRGEQYF
TRBJ1-5 TRBV24-1 many NA TGTGCCACCAGTGATACGAATAGGAGCAATCAGCCCCAGCATTTT CATSDTNRSNQPQHF
TRBJ2-2 TRBV27 few NA TGTGCCAGCAGTTTAAGTCGGGCAGGGGAAATGTCCGGGGAGCTGTTTTTT CASSLSRAGEMSGELFF
TRBJ2-7 TRBV27 NA NA TGTGCCAGCAGTTTTGGCGGGAACGCCGCCTACGAGCAGTACTTC CASSFGGNAAYEQYF
TRBJ2-7 TRBV6-1 few TRBD1 TGTGCCAGCAGCTCACCTAAGACAGGGATGTACGAGCAGTACTTC CASSSPKTGMYEQYF
TRBJ2-7 TRBV3-1 NA NA TGTGCCAGCAGCCCAAAACTGACACGATCCAACTACGAGCAGTACTTC CASSPKLTRSNYEQYF
TRBJ2-5 TRBV2 many NA TGTGCCAGCGCCGCCAAGCGGGAGACCCAGTACTTC CASAAKRETQYF
TRBJ1-1 TRBV20-1 many NA TGCAGTGCTAGAGATGGGGACACTGAAGCTTTCTTT CSARDGDTEAFF
TRBJ1-1 TRBV29-1 many NA TGCAGCGTCCAAGGGACGGCAACTGAAGCTTTCTTT CSVQGTATEAFF
TRBJ1-2 TRBV3-1 once NA TGTGCCAGCAGCCAAGAAGGAAGGGGTCTCGACTATGGCTACACCTTC CASSQEGRGLDYGYTF
TRBJ1-5 TRBV2 NA NA TGTGCCAGCAGTGAATCTGAGGGTTATCAGCCCCAGCATTTT CASSESEGYQPQHF
TRBJ2-7 TRBV28 once TRBD1 TGTGCTAGCAGCACACGGAGACAGGGAACCCCCTACGAGCAGTACTTC CASSTRRQGTPYEQYF
TRBJ1-5 TRBV20-1 many NA TGCAGTGCCCCCCGGGAAAATCTTAGCAATCAGCCCCAGCATTTT CSAPRENLSNQPQHF
TRBJ2-7 TRBV5-1 few TRBD1 TGCGCCAGCAGCGTGGACAGGGGGCTGAACTACGAGCAGTACTTC CASSVDRGLNYEQYF
TRBJ2-5 TRBV20-1 once NA TGCAGTGCCAAAACTGCCAGGGGCCAGGAGGTCTGGGAGACCCAGTACTTC CSAKTARGQEVWETQYF
TRBJ1-1 TRBV19 many NA TGTGCCAGTACCCTATCGGGTCTGAACACTGAAGCTTTCTTT CASTLSGLNTEAFF
TRBJ2-4 TRBV2 few NA TGTGCCAGCAGTGCTGAAGGGGCCACCCTAGCCAAAAACATTCAGTACTTC CASSAEGATLAKNIQYF
TRBJ2-5 TRBV7-8 many TRBD2 TGTGCCAGCAGCCACGAGCTAGCGGAAGAGACCCAGTACTTC CASSHELAEETQYF
TRBJ1-5 TRBV6-1 many NA TGTGCCAGCAGTGAAAGGGGGGGGATTAATCAGCCCCAGCATTTT CASSERGGINQPQHF
TRBJ2-7 TRBV7-8 many NA TGTGCCAGCAGCTCACGGGGGCGCCTCTCCTACGAGCAGTACTTC CASSSRGRLSYEQYF
TRBJ2-5 TRBV27 NA NA TGTGCCAGCAGTCCCGGGCCCAGGAACCAAGAGACCCAGTACTTC CASSPGPRNQETQYF
TRBJ1-5 TRBV24-1 many NA TGTGCCACCGCTATCGGCCGAAATCAGCCCCAGCATTTT CATAIGRNQPQHF
TRBJ1-1 TRBV25-1 NA NA TGTGCCAGCAGGGGGAGAGACAGGCGCGCCCCACATGAAGCTTTCTTT CASRGRDRRAPHEAFF
TRBJ1-3 TRBV27 many TRBD1 TGTGCCAGCAGTCCCGGACAGGGGCATCCGAGCACCATATATTTT CASSPGQGHPSTIYF